The present entry profiles one TCR beta chain with its context. Its antigen remains unknown. This sample is part of a study of siplizumab effects on memory and regulatory T cells. Data came from immunoSEQ multiplex PCR; TCRdb stores just in-frame clones and leaves some out. The sample shows tens of thousands of clones, approximately 94% of them seen only once. Broader study findings: Naive T cells appeared more varied than memory cells and looked like key alloresponse contributors.

The sequence was collected from a human donor in good health. Sequenced sample: CD8+ T cells sorted from blood.

The CDR3 reads CATLGAVYNSPLHF. The CDR3 DNA reads TGTGCCACCCTGGGGGCAGTCTATAATTCACCCCTCCACTTT. J is TRBJ1-6 and V is TRBV10-3, with D possibly TRBD1 on 6 matching bases. This CDR3 is 14 amino acids long. The germline V gene has CDR1 ENHRY and CDR2 SYGVKD. Trimming removed 10 bases at V and 3 bases at J, with 13 bases between.